This TCR beta chain was profiled in a study of sequential checkpoint blockade in melanoma. Trimming stripped 0 bases from V and 0 bases from J, with 12 bases between. CDR3 length equals 16 residues. Germline CDR1 LGHNA, CDR2 YSLEER. Treatment described: randomized to nivolumab then ipilimumab (arm A) or the reverse (arm B). None of the patients previously received DNA-damaging chemotherapy. From thawed PBMCs, live CD3+CD8+ cells negative for CD19 and CD56 were sorted. The assay was immunoSEQ multiplex PCR, and TCRdb's table has in-frame clones only and misses some. The data contain some 16,000 clones, 80% of them singletons.

The chain carries TRBV4-3 and TRBJ2-7, with D possibly being TRBD2 (5 bases). This TCR derives from a human donor with melanoma. This specimen consisted of CD8+ T cells sorted from blood (inferred from file names), obtained from a patient given nivolumab and ipilimumab in sequence. CDR3 sequence reads: CASSQDYLGSSYEQYF. The CDR3 region has the DNA TGCGCCAGCAGCCAAGATTATTTAGGGAGCTCCTACGAGCAGTACTTC.